Below, 13 T cell receptor beta chains from the same sample are listed, as sequenced in a study of breast tumors, draining lymph nodes, adjacent tissues. One entry per CDR3 protein, called by TCRdb with MiXCR from the multiplex PCR reads. Of 150,000 to 200,000 distinct CDR3 sequences listed, 33% were seen once; the top ten hold 4.3%. Axillary draining lymph nodes of breast cancer patients supplied the node samples. The sample consisted of axillary lymph node tissue. The source of these receptors is a female donor with breast cancer. Some clones in this sample may be carry-over from other donors' samples.

This clonotype was picked up many times. V and J are TRBV7-2 and TRBJ1-5, with D unclear. Trimming shortened V by 5 bases and J by 3 bases, and 5 bases separated the two germline ends. Looked up from germline, CDR1 is SGHTA and CDR2 is FQGNSA. The CDR3 covers 12 residues. CDR3 protein: CASSPYNQPQHF. In nucleotides, the CDR3 is TGTGCCAGCAGCCCCTACAATCAGCCCCAGCATTTT.

This clonotype was detected many times. The chain joins TRBV11-2 to TRBJ2-5; tentative D call: TRBD2 (7 bases). The CDR3 loop spans 15 amino acids. CDR1 is SGHAT and CDR2 is FQNNGV in the germline V gene. The ends were cut back, 5 bases at V and 0 bases at J, with 13 bases in the middle. CDR3 coding DNA: TGTGCCAGCAGCCCATGGGGGGGGCACCAAGAGACCCAGTACTTC. As protein: CASSPWGGHQETQYF.

This clonotype was counted at least ten times. The rearrangement links TRBV4-2 to TRBJ2-3; 16 bases are a match to TRBD2. Germline V lookup: CDR1 LGHNA, CDR2 YNFKEQ. V gave up 4 bases and J gave up 5 bases; unmatched junction bases: 15. The CDR3 has 20 amino acids. The CDR3 region has the DNA TGTGCCAGCAGCCTCCGTATCCCCGGGACTAGCGGGGGGGCCAAAGATACGCAGTATTTT. This codes for CASSLRIPGTSGGAKDTQYF.

V and J are TRBV20-1 and TRBJ1-4; tentative D call: TRBD1 (5 bases). CDR1 and CDR2 from the germline V gene are DFQATT and SNEGSKA (reference sequence). The V end lost 0 bases, the J end lost 8 bases, and 7 bases lay between the germline ends. The CDR3 runs 12 residues. The CDR3 DNA reads as TGCAGTGCTAGAGATGGGGACGAAAAACTGTTTTTT. Translated, it gives CSARDGDEKLFF.

This clonotype was detected ten times or more. The chain uses TRBV7-2 and TRBJ2-7; 8 bases match TRBD2. J lost 4 bases, V lost 5 bases, and 4 bases had no gene match. CDR1 and CDR2 (germline): SGHTA, FQGNSA. This CDR3 comprises 13 residues. Here the CDR3 DNA reads TGTGCCAGCAGCACGGGGGGGCGATACGAGCAGTACTTC. This sequence encodes CASSTGGRYEQYF.

This clonotype appeared once. The rearrangement joins TRBV13 to TRBJ1-5; D remains ambiguous. V lost 5 bases and J 9 bases, leaving 14 bases between the germline ends. CDR1 is PRHDT and CDR2 is FYEKMQ in the germline V gene (reference sequence). This CDR3 comprises 13 residues. The CDR3 region is CASSPRPGRPQHF. In nucleotides, the CDR3 is TGTGCCAGCAGCCCGCGTCCGGGAAGGCCCCAGCATTTT.

V gene TRBV7-3 combines with J gene TRBJ1-2; D is undetermined. CDR3 length: 15 residues. The V end lost 4 bases, the J end lost 4 bases, and 16 bases lay between the germline ends. Germline loops: CDR1 SGHTA, CDR2 FQGTGA. In DNA, the CDR3 is TGTGCCAGCAGCTCCCTTTTGCGGGAAGTCTATGGCTACACCTTC. Translated: CASSSLLREVYGYTF.

The chain carries TRBV12-3 or TRBV12-4 and TRBJ1-6; possible D gene TRBD1, 5 bases. The CDR3 contains 14 residues. V was pared by 5 bases and J by 11 bases, with 16 bases between. Written as DNA, the CDR3 is TGTGCCAGCAGTAGGGACGGCTATAACCCACCCCTCCACTTT. Its protein is CASSRDGYNPPLHF.

Points on this clonotype: This clone may be a read error of a much larger clone one base away. Because it lacks the conserved phenylalanine or tryptophan at the end, this CDR3 is likely a read error. The chain joins TRBV7-9 to TRBJ2-1; D perhaps matches TRBD2 (6 bases). V lost 6 bases, J lost 8 bases, and 17 bases lay in between. CDR3 size: 14 residues. Looked up from germline, CDR1 is SEHNR and CDR2 is FQNEAQ (reference sequence). In DNA form, the CDR3 reads TGTGCCAGCAGTATCAGAGGAGGGTTGGATGAGCAGTTCCTC. As protein: CASSIRGGLDEQFL.

This clonotype was found many times. The CDR3 here is CASSSGGLNTGELFF. For the CDR3, the DNA is TGTGCCAGCAGTTCGGGGGGCTTGAACACCGGGGAGCTGTTTTTT. The chain joins TRBV7-8 to TRBJ2-2; maybe TRBD2 (7 bases). Germline V gene sequence: CDR1 SGHVS, CDR2 FQNEAQ. There are 15 residues in the CDR3. The V end lost 6 bases, the J end lost 1 base, and 12 bases lay between the germline ends.

This clonotype has a count of ten or more. The rearrangement joins TRBV6-6 to TRBJ1-6; D is unclear. The germline V and J ends were trimmed by 6 bases and 6 bases, with 12 bases remaining between them. CDR3 length: 14 residues. Germline-derived CDR1 and CDR2 are MNHNY and SVGAGI (reference sequence). CDR3 region: CASRPPALNSPLHF. CDR3 in DNA: TGTGCCAGCAGACCCCCGGCCCTTAATTCACCCCTCCACTTT.

Ten or more counts support this clonotype. This chain uses TRBV29-1 with TRBJ1-2; maybe TRBD1 (6 bases). The CDR3 loop spans 14 amino acids. Germline lookup yields CDR1 SQVTM and CDR2 ANQGSEA. The V end was cut by 1 base, the J end by 4 bases, with 13 bases between. This chain's CDR3 is CSVEVVGAGYGYTF. CDR3 nucleotides: TGCAGCGTTGAAGTTGTGGGGGCAGGCTATGGCTACACCTTC.

This clonotype has ten or more counts. V usage is TRBV19 and J usage is TRBJ2-3; no firm D call. Germline-derived CDR1 and CDR2 are LNHDA and SQIVND (reference sequence). Trimming stripped 0 bases from V and 1 base from J, with 14 bases between. The CDR3 contains 17 residues. CDR3 loop: CASSIDLVLAGTDTQYF. CDR3 nucleotides: TGTGCCAGTAGTATAGATCTAGTCTTGGCGGGCACAGATACGCAGTATTTT.